This entry lists 7 T cell receptor beta chains sequenced from one sample in a study of human T cells and chemical hapten exposure. One entry per CDR3 protein results from TCRdb running MiXCR on the RACE reads. The sample carries some 80,000 distinct CDR3 sequences, about 11% recorded once. Time point of the sample: patch test 1, 2 weeks after DPC sensitization. Treatment noted: therapeutic diphenylcyclopropenone sensitization with weekly scalp DPC. The material sequenced was whole blood, taken in connection with sensitization to the hapten diphenylcyclopropenone (DPC). Receptor source: a woman aged 45-65 years with alopecia areata. Some clones in this sample may be carry-over from other donors' samples.

The chain has TRBV5-5 and TRBJ2-3, with D possibly being TRBD2 (6 bases). CDR1 and CDR2 (germline): SGHKS, YYEKEE (reference sequence). There are 15 residues in the CDR3. Trimming shortened V by 3 bases and J by 0 bases, and 11 bases separated the two germline ends. CDR3 DNA sequence: TGTGCCAGCAGCTCGGGGGAGGCAAGCACAGATACGCAGTATTTT. Translation: CASSSGEASTDTQYF.

This clonotype was observed a handful of times. CDR3 nucleotides: TGTGCCAGCAGCCAACGGCCTCACCAGAGCTCCTACGAGCAGTACTTC. It yields the protein CASSQRPHQSSYEQYF. This chain links TRBV3-1 with TRBJ2-7, with D unclear. The CDR3 is 16 residues long. CDR1 and CDR2 from the germline V gene are LGHDT and YNNKEL (reference sequence). Between the trimmed V and J ends, which lost 2 bases and 0 bases, there was a span of 14 bases.

This clonotype showed up many times. The V and J genes are TRBV12-3 or TRBV12-4 and TRBJ1-6, with a tentative D call TRBD1 (5 bases). The V and J ends lost 6 bases and 9 bases respectively, with 15 bases between them. This CDR3 has 14 amino acids. CDR3 in amino acids: CASSQTDSGSPLHF. DNA for the CDR3: TGTGCCAGCAGCCAGACAGACTCGGGTTCACCCCTCCACTTT.

This chain connects TRBV7-9 to TRBJ2-3, with a possible D match to TRBD2 (5 bases). Germline CDR1 and CDR2: SEHNR and FQNEAQ (reference sequence). V was trimmed by 3 bases and J by 6 bases, leaving 19 bases between them. There are 16 residues in the CDR3. CDR3 nucleotide sequence: TGTGCCAGCAGCTTTTTCTCAGGCCCGAGGGCCGATACGCAGTATTTT. This sequence encodes CASSFFSGPRADTQYF.

J is TRBJ2-3 and V is TRBV20-1; 14 nucleotides match TRBD2. The germline V gene has CDR1 DFQATT and CDR2 SNEGSKA (reference sequence). This CDR3 spans 14 amino acids. Unmatched junction bases numbered 1, after V lost 5 bases and J lost 3 bases. Here the CDR3 reads CSAGTSGGTDTQYF. In nucleotides, the CDR3 is TGCAGTGCTGGGACTAGCGGGGGTACAGATACGCAGTATTTT.

This clonotype was counted ten times or more. The rearrangement links TRBV7-9 to TRBJ2-1, with 9 bases fitting TRBD2. This CDR3 contains 16 residues. CDR1 is SEHNR and CDR2 is FQNEAQ in the germline V gene (reference sequence). With 3 bases clipped from V and 7 bases from J, the junction kept 10 bases outside the gene matches. The chain's CDR3 is CASSLDGGRARNEQFF. The CDR3 region has the DNA TGTGCCAGCAGCTTGGATGGCGGGAGGGCCCGGAATGAGCAGTTCTTC.

This clonotype was seen a handful of times. The V and J genes are TRBV20-1 and TRBJ2-2; D perhaps matches TRBD2 (6 bases). Per germline, CDR1 DFQATT and CDR2 SNEGSKA (reference sequence). The CDR3 loop spans 16 amino acids. With 1 base removed from V and 2 bases from J, the gap between germline ends came to 14 bases. In DNA, the CDR3 is TGCAGTGCTAGAGGCGGGACGGGGGTCAACACCGGGGAGCTGTTTTTT. Encoded protein: CSARGGTGVNTGELFF.